A selection of T cell receptor beta chains follows, all from one sample in a study of cytomegalovirus exposure and HLA in healthy donors. Data came from immunoSEQ multiplex PCR; TCRdb stores just in-frame clones and leaves some out. The sample records around 150,000 clones, around 80% being singletons. The sequencing sample was made of PBMCs. These receptors were taken from a woman between 35 and 50 years old in good health and CMV-seropositive. CDR3s include the opening cysteine and the closing phenylalanine or tryptophan. D genes are given only for firm matches. The size field is filled for only some rows; it gives once, few, many or a size class.

length,size,D,J,V,DNA,CDR3
16,-,TRBD1,TRBJ1-2,TRBV7-9,TGTGCCAGCAGACGGACAGGGGGCGTTGATAACTATGGCTACACCTTC,CASRRTGGVDNYGYTF
14,-,-,TRBJ1-5,TRBV19,TGTGCCAGTAGTGACATCACAGGGACTCAGCCCCAGCATTTT,CASSDITGTQPQHF
15,-,TRBD1,TRBJ1-5,TRBV7-2,TGTGCCAGCAGCTTAGATCAAGGGGGCGGGCAGCCCCAGCATTTT,CASSLDQGGGQPQHF
13,-,TRBD2,TRBJ2-1,TRBV28,TGTGCCAGCACCAGCGGGAGAGTAGGTGAGCAGTTCTTC,CASTSGRVGEQFF
16,-,TRBD2,TRBJ2-3,TRBV9,TGTGCCAGCAGTGTCTATGGCGGGAGGGGTCCAGATACGCAGTATTTT,CASSVYGGRGPDTQYF
14,-,-,TRBJ1-2,TRBV7-2,TGTGCCAGCAGCTTAGTCGCTAGGGACAACGGCTACACCTTC,CASSLVARDNGYTF
17,-,TRBD2,TRBJ2-5,TRBV19,TGTGCCAGTAGAGATTCCAAGCGGGGGTCGTCGAGGGAGACCCAGTACTTC,CASRDSKRGSSRETQYF
16,-,TRBD2,TRBJ2-2,TRBV27,TGTGCCAGCAGTTTACGACTAGCGGGAGGCTCCGGGGAGCTGTTTTTT,CASSLRLAGGSGELFF
15,-,TRBD2,TRBJ2-7,TRBV7-2,TGTGCCAGCAGCGCCAGCGGGGGGGGGATTTACGAGCAGTACTTC,CASSASGGGIYEQYF
15,-,-,TRBJ1-4,TRBV18,TGTGCCAGCGGACAAGACAGGTCGGGTAATGAAAAACTGTTTTTT,CASGQDRSGNEKLFF
14,-,TRBD2,TRBJ2-7,TRBV19,TGTGCCAGTAGTATGGGAGGGGCATCGGACGAGCAGTACTTC,CASSMGGASDEQYF
12,once,-,TRBJ1-2,TRBV30,TGTGCCTGGAGTGTACCCGCAGGACTCTACACCTTC,CAWSVPAGLYTF
13,once,-,TRBJ2-2,TRBV7-6,TGCGCCAGCATCAAACAAACCACCGGGGAGCTGTTTTTT,CASIKQTTGELFF
17,once,TRBD2,TRBJ2-5,TRBV7-9,TGTGCCAGCAGCTCGATCAGCACTAGCGGGAGGCAAGAGACCCAGTACTTC,CASSSISTSGRQETQYF
16,-,TRBD2,TRBJ2-3,TRBV2,TGTGCCAGCATCTTCAGCGGGGGGGAGTTCACAGATACGCAGTATTTT,CASIFSGGEFTDTQYF
15,-,-,TRBJ2-2,TRBV30,TGTGCCTGGAGTTGGTGGGGCGCGAACACCGGGGAGCTGTTTTTT,CAWSWWGANTGELFF
17,-,TRBD1,TRBJ1-1,TRBV27,TGTGCCAGCAGTCCCTGGACAGGGGAAATTTTGAACACTGAAGCTTTCTTT,CASSPWTGEILNTEAFF
12,once,-,TRBJ2-5,TRBV29-1,TGCAGCATAATGAGGTCCGGGGAGACCCAGTACTTC,CSIMRSGETQYF
15,-,-,TRBJ2-7,TRBV29-1,TGCAGCGTTTATGGTTCTGAGGCAGGGACCTACGAGCAGTACTTC,CSVYGSEAGTYEQYF
15,-,TRBD2,TRBJ2-5,TRBV6-1,TGTGCCAGCAGTCTAGCGGGAGGGTCCCAAGAGACCCAGTACTTC,CASSLAGGSQETQYF
18,once,-,TRBJ2-7,TRBV9,TGTGCCAGCAGCGTAGGAGCGGGCCTCGAATTGGGAACCTACGAGCAGTACTTC,CASSVGAGLELGTYEQYF
15,-,-,TRBJ2-3,TRBV10-2,TGCGCCAGCAGGGGGTCCAGAGGGAGCACAGATACGCAGTATTTT,CASRGSRGSTDTQYF
14,-,TRBD2,TRBJ2-1,TRBV9,TGTGCCAGCAGCGGGACTAGCGTTGTCAATGAGCAGTTCTTC,CASSGTSVVNEQFF
15,-,-,TRBJ2-7,TRBV27,TGTGCCAGCAGTTTAATACCAGGGGGGTTTAGTGAGCAGTACTTC,CASSLIPGGFSEQYF
15,-,TRBD1,TRBJ2-3,TRBV9,TGTGCCAGCAGCGTACGAGGGGGCTTTACAGATACGCAGTATTTT,CASSVRGGFTDTQYF
15,-,-,TRBJ2-7,TRBV7-2,TGTGCCAGCAGCTCCCTCCTCCCTGGCCACTACGAGCAGTACTTC,CASSSLLPGHYEQYF
16,-,-,TRBJ1-1,TRBV7-2,TGTGCCAGCAGCTTAATTGGGGGGGTTACGACGGCTGAAGCTTTCTTT,CASSLIGGVTTAEAFF
15,-,TRBD2,TRBJ2-7,TRBV9,TGTGCCAGCAGCCCGCGGACTAGCGGGACCTACGAGCAGTACTTC,CASSPRTSGTYEQYF
13,-,TRBD1,TRBJ2-5,TRBV6-1,TGTGCCAGCAGTGCAGGGGGATCAGAGACCCAGTACTTC,CASSAGGSETQYF
13,-,-,TRBJ2-3,TRBV14,TGTGCCAGCAGCCCCCCAGACACCGATACGCAGTATTTT,CASSPPDTDTQYF
14,once,-,TRBJ2-7,TRBV27,TGTGCCTCACGCTCTTCCAGGGAAAGCAACGAGCAGTACTTC,CASRSSRESNEQYF
13,once,TRBD1,TRBJ1-6,TRBV30,TGTGCCTGGAGTGAGGGACAGGGGTCACCCCTCCACTTT,CAWSEGQGSPLHF
13,once,TRBD1,TRBJ2-7,TRBV28,TGTGCCAGCGGGTGGACAGGGGGCTACGAGCAGTACTTC,CASGWTGGYEQYF
14,-,-,TRBJ1-2,TRBV4-3,TGCGCCAGCAGCCCCACCGGGGATAACTATGGCTACACCTTC,CASSPTGDNYGYTF
14,-,-,TRBJ2-7,TRBV5-4,TGTGCCAGCAGACGTCGGGGGGCCTCCTACGAGCAGTACTTC,CASRRRGASYEQYF
16,-,-,TRBJ2-7,TRBV6-1,TGTGCCAGCAGTGAACTGGAGGCAGGGGCATCCTACGAGCAGTACTTC,CASSELEAGASYEQYF
12,-,TRBD2,TRBJ2-5,TRBV28,TGTGCCAGCAGTAGCGGGAGAGAGACCCAGTACTTC,CASSSGRETQYF
14,-,TRBD1,TRBJ2-7,TRBV5-1,TGCGCCAGCAGCTTCGCCGGGACAGGGTGGGAGCAGTACTTC,CASSFAGTGWEQYF
13,-,-,TRBJ2-2,TRBV13,TGTGCCAGCAGCTTACCAGACACCGGGGAGCTGTTTTTT,CASSLPDTGELFF
14,-,-,TRBJ2-5,TRBV11-2,TGTGCCAGCAGCCCTCTGGGGAGGCAAGAGACCCAGTACTTC,CASSPLGRQETQYF
14,-,-,TRBJ1-3,TRBV19,TGTGCCAGTAGTATACCTGGGCCTGGAAACACCATATATTTT,CASSIPGPGNTIYF